This T cell receptor beta chain originates from a study of T-cell memory formation after mild COVID-19. A few counts support this clonotype. Its antigen is as yet unknown. Germline assignment: CDR1 MNHEY and CDR2 SVGEGT. The V end was cut by 5 bases, the J end by 10 bases, with 18 bases between. There are 15 residues in the CDR3. The study's findings and limits: Contracting clones from day 15 to 85 showed balanced CD4/CD8; later expanders favored CD4+. The CD4+ clones that contracted clustered mainly within CM and EM, and the CD8+ clones concentrated in EMRA. Some SARS-CoV-2-responding clones were already detected in memory before infection.

A 5'RACE reaction primed in the constant segment made cDNA libraries of TCR alpha and TCR beta, and these carried sample barcodes and UMIs. Using its own MiXCR run on the 5' RACE reads, TCRdb lists one record per CDR3 protein. The repertoire holds about 340,000 distinct CDR3 sequences, 10% to 15% seen once, with about 20% in the top ten. This clonotype was sampled from a young man who had mild COVID-19 (a few samples of this study predate the infection). Cell type and time point are not known. This sequence joins TRBV6-2 or TRBV6-3 and TRBJ1-6, with D uncertain. The sequencing sample was made of PBMCs or a T cell subset sorted from them (not recorded which). Here the CDR3 reads CASSLGQANRSPLHF. CDR3 in DNA: TGTGCCAGCAGTCTAGGGCAGGCCAACAGATCACCCCTCCACTTT.